This T cell receptor (beta chain) was observed in a study of CD4+ T cells in melanoma. Findings and limits, study-wide: Diverse differentiation states were reported for melanoma neoantigen-specific CD4+ T cells. A reported correlation linked neoantigen-specific CD4+ T cells to CD8+, macrophage and B cell function.

Libraries were prepared by immunoSEQ multiplex PCR; TCRdb keeps only in-frame clonotypes and omits some of them. The table lists about 50,000 clones, approximately 89% of them singletons. This clone turned up a few times. Its antigen is not known. The sample was peripheral blood. The receptor was isolated from a human donor with melanoma.

The CDR3 DNA sequence: TGTGCCAGCAGCCAACAAGACAGGATGGCTTTCTTT. This translates into CASSQQDRMAFF. V usage is TRBV14 and J usage is TRBJ1-1, with a tentative D call TRBD1 (6 bases). Between the trimmed V and J ends, which lost 2 bases and 11 bases, there was a span of 12 bases. This CDR3 has 12 amino acids. Germline CDR1 reads SGHDN; CDR2 reads FVKESK.